Following are 21 T cell receptor beta chains from one sample sequenced in a study of breast tumors, draining lymph nodes, adjacent tissues. Samples came from axillary lymph nodes draining the breast cancer. TCRdb reprocessed the multiplex PCR reads with MiXCR, giving one entry per CDR3 protein. The sample lists about 230,000 distinct CDR3 sequences, less than 40% occurring once. The sample consisted of axillary lymph node tissue. The receptor set was obtained from a female donor with breast cancer. Some clones in this sample may be carry-over from other donors' samples.

A word on this clonotype: This may be a read error, as it is one base from a much larger clone. The chain links TRBV3-1 to TRBJ2-2; D unresolved. Trimming cost V 4 bases and J 6 bases, with 12 bases left between them. This CDR3 contains 14 residues. Germline CDR1 LGHDT, CDR2 YNNKEL (reference sequence). CDR3 bases: TGTGCCAGCAGCCGAGATCGCTCGGCCGGGGAGCTGTTTTTT. This codes for CASSRDRSAGELFF.

A word on this clonotype: One junction end disagrees with the germline gene, perhaps due to a read error. This chain joins TRBV5-1 and TRBJ2-1; D is undetermined. This CDR3 comprises 15 residues. Germline V gene lookup returns CDR1 SGHRS and CDR2 YFSETQ. The CDR3 loop reads CAGSLVGSSYNKQFF. CDR3 nucleotide sequence: TGCGCCGGCAGCTTGGTGGGTAGCTCCTACAATAAGCAGTTCTTC.

This clonotype appeared many times. The chain uses TRBV20-1 and TRBJ2-7; D unclear. The V gene's germline CDR1 is DFQATT and CDR2 SNEGSKA (reference sequence). V lost 0 bases, J lost 4 bases, and 13 bases lay in between. The CDR3 contains 14 residues. The CDR3 region is CSARDREGVYEQYF. The CDR3 bases are TGCAGTGCTAGAGATAGGGAAGGAGTTTACGAGCAGTACTTC.

This clonotype was observed at least ten times. With a much larger clone just one base away, this may be a read error. The chain carries TRBV20-1 and TRBJ2-5, with a tentative D call TRBD2 (6 bases). Germline V gene data show CDR1 as DFQATT and CDR2 as SNEGSKA (reference sequence). V was shortened by 4 bases and J by 7 bases, with 22 bases between the two germline ends. The CDR3 has 15 amino acids. The CDR3, as DNA: TGCAGTGCTATCCAGGGTGGAGGCGGGGCGCGGACCCAGTACTTC. Amino acids: CSAIQGGGGARTQYF.

Notes on this clonotype: Mismatch with germline at one junction end may stem from a read error. The CDR3: CRALLGYSYEQCF. CDR3 nucleotides: TGCCGTGCCCTCCTCGGCTATTCCTACGAGCAGTGCTTC. J is TRBJ2-7 and V is TRBV20-1; no definite D call. Germline V gives CDR1 DFQATT, CDR2 SNEGSKA (reference sequence). The CDR3 is made up of 13 amino acids.

This clonotype came up many times. The rearrangement links TRBV4-1 to TRBJ2-7, with 9 bases identical to TRBD1. The ends lost 4 bases at V and 4 bases at J; junction bases unmatched: 8. This CDR3 spans 15 amino acids. Germline V gene data show CDR1 as MGHRA and CDR2 as YSYEKL. CDR3 DNA sequence: TGCGCCAGCAGCCTAAGCCGGGGACAGGGTTACGAGCAGTACTTC. This gives the protein CASSLSRGQGYEQYF.

This clonotype was counted a few times. This chain connects TRBV28 to TRBJ1-5, with D hard to call. The CDR3 extends over 13 amino acids. Trimming shortened V by 3 bases and J by 7 bases, and 10 bases separated the two germline ends. Per the germline V gene, CDR1 is MDHEN and CDR2 is SYDVKM. CDR3 protein: CASSFAGGQPQHF. The CDR3 nucleotides are TGTGCCAGCAGTTTCGCAGGCGGGCAGCCCCAGCATTTT.

This clonotype was picked up many times. The chain carries TRBV12-3 or TRBV12-4 and TRBJ2-5, with D perhaps TRBD2 (6 bases). Trimming cost V 6 bases and J 5 bases, with 22 bases left between them. The CDR3 spans 16 residues. CDR3 coding DNA: TGTGCCAGCAGCTCGAGCACGGGCGGGGCCCACGAGACCCAGTACTTC. It yields the protein CASSSSTGGAHETQYF.

This clonotype was observed at least ten times. V gene TRBV9 combines with J gene TRBJ2-7, with D uncertain. The CDR3 contains 13 residues. Germline V gene data show CDR1 as SGDLS and CDR2 as YYNGEE. V was clipped by 0 bases and J by 3 bases, with 7 bases between them. The CDR3 region has the DNA TGTGCCAGCAGCGTAGACAGTAACTACGAGCAGTACTTC. Its protein is CASSVDSNYEQYF.

This clonotype was counted many times. The rearrangement joins TRBV2 to TRBJ2-7; D unclear. V lost 7 bases to trimming and J lost 2 bases, with 12 bases between them. From germline, CDR1 is SNHLY and CDR2 FYNNEI. The CDR3 loop spans 13 amino acids. The CDR3 here is CASIKRDPYEQYF. CDR3 in DNA: TGTGCCAGCATTAAGCGAGACCCCTACGAGCAGTACTTC.

The table lists this clonotype with many counts. The chain links TRBV5-6 to TRBJ2-7, with D uncertain. V was clipped by 0 bases and J by 3 bases, with 10 bases between them. The germline gives CDR1 SGHDT, CDR2 YYEEEE. CDR3 size: 14 residues. The CDR3 coding sequence is TGTGCCAGCAGCTTGGCTGCAGAGGTCTACGAGCAGTACTTC. Protein sequence: CASSLAAEVYEQYF.

The sample holds many counts of this clonotype. The gene calls are TRBV20-1 and TRBJ1-3, with 9 bases aligning to TRBD1. Losses at the gene ends were 6 bases for V and 2 bases for J; bases not matched to a gene: 5. Germline V lookup: CDR1 DFQATT, CDR2 SNEGSKA (reference sequence). The CDR3 sequence is 14 residues long. CDR3 coding DNA: TGCAGTGCCCAACAGGGGGCGGCTGGAAACACCATATATTTT. Its translation is CSAQQGAAGNTIYF.

This clonotype was counted at least ten times. The chain carries TRBV7-9 and TRBJ2-7, with TRBD2 as a possible D gene (5 bases). There are 13 residues in the CDR3. Germline V lookup: CDR1 SEHNR, CDR2 FQNEAQ (reference sequence). The ends were cut back, 1 base at V and 5 bases at J, with 9 bases in the middle. The CDR3 spells CASSLGPGDEQYF. The CDR3 DNA follows: TGTGCCAGCAGCTTAGGACCCGGGGACGAGCAGTACTTC.

In its sample, this clonotype was seen many times. The chain employs TRBV12-3 or TRBV12-4 and TRBJ1-5; the match to TRBD1 covers 10 bases. The ends lost 7 bases at V and 3 bases at J; junction bases unmatched: 12. CDR3 length: 17 amino acids. The CDR3, as DNA: TGTGCCAGCACGTTTAGAGCCGGGACAGGGGCCAATCAGCCCCAGCATTTT. As protein: CASTFRAGTGANQPQHF.

Concerning this clonotype itself: This clone may be a read error of a much larger clone one base away. V usage is TRBV11-2 and J usage is TRBJ2-7, with no clear D. The CDR3 length is 12 residues. V lost 2 bases to trimming and J lost 9 bases, with 11 bases between them. The germline CDR1 and CDR2 sequences are SGHAT and FQNNGV. The CDR3 spells CASSLNLCAQYF. The CDR3 bases are TGTGCCAGCAGCTTAAACCTCTGCGCGCAGTACTTC.

This chain uses TRBV4-3 with TRBJ2-2; a weak D match, TRBD2 (6 bases). The CDR3 has 19 amino acids. V was clipped by 0 bases and J by 0 bases, with 17 bases between them. Germline V gene data show CDR1 as LGHNA and CDR2 as YSLEER. The CDR3 DNA reads as TGCGCCAGCAGCCAAGATCCCTCAGGGCTAGCGACGAACACCGGGGAGCTGTTTTTT. It encodes CASSQDPSGLATNTGELFF.

This clonotype was detected many times. The genes are TRBV4-2 and TRBJ2-7; 7 bases agree with TRBD2. The germline V gene encodes CDR1 LGHNA and CDR2 YNFKEQ. The CDR3 totals 15 residues. Trimming removed 0 bases from V and 6 bases from J; junction bases left unmatched: 8. The CDR3: CASSQDRGGSFEQYF. The CDR3 nucleotides read TGTGCCAGCAGCCAAGATAGGGGCGGGAGTTTCGAGCAGTACTTC.

This clonotype was counted a single time. The chain combines TRBV4-1 with TRBJ2-5; TRBD2 matches 8 bases. Per the germline V gene, CDR1 is MGHRA and CDR2 is YSYEKL. The J segment lost 13 bases and the V segment lost 1 base, leaving 8 bases of the junction unmatched. The CDR3 is made up of 13 amino acids. The CDR3 bases are TGCGCCAGCAGCCAAGGACTAGATGCGGGAGGGTACTTC. This encodes CASSQGLDAGGYF.

This clonotype has a count of ten or more. The chain combines TRBV24-1 with TRBJ2-7, with 8 positions matching TRBD1. Germline CDR1 and CDR2: KGHDR and SFDVKD. The junction had 8 bases not matched to a gene; V was cut back by 9 bases and J by 5 bases. The CDR3 loop spans 13 amino acids. CDR3: CATARTGRDEQYF. The DNA of the CDR3 is TGTGCCACCGCCCGGACAGGGCGCGACGAGCAGTACTTC.

In its sample, this clonotype was seen many times. This rearrangement joins TRBV5-1 to TRBJ2-3; D is possibly TRBD2 (6 bases). V lost 4 bases and J lost 0, with 12 bases in between. The CDR3 contains 15 residues. Germline CDR1 is SGHRS and CDR2 is YFSETQ. CDR3 protein: CASSLGTPSTDTQYF. For the CDR3, the DNA is TGCGCCAGCAGCCTGGGGACTCCTAGCACAGATACGCAGTATTTT.

As for this clonotype: It is likely a read error, because the conserved phenylalanine at the end of the CDR3 is missing. The V gene is TRBV20-1, the J gene TRBJ2-7; possible D gene TRBD2, 6 bases. The CDR3 consists of 14 residues. V was shortened by 0 bases and J by 3 bases, with 12 bases between the two germline ends. Germline V gives CDR1 DFQATT, CDR2 SNEGSKA (reference sequence). The CDR3 DNA follows: TGCAGTGCTAGAGAGGCGGGGTCCAACTACGAGCAGTACCTC. This gives the protein CSAREAGSNYEQYL.